This TCR beta chain was recovered during a study of T cells in tuberculosis. Trimming cost V 6 bases and J 4 bases, with 13 bases left between them. The germline gives CDR1 SGHRS, CDR2 YFSETQ. The CDR3 consists of 13 residues. After thawing and overnight rest, PBMC were stained with GMM-loaded CD1B tetramer, viability dye and anti-CD3 for sorting. The CD1B tetramers carried C32 glucose monomycolate purified from Rhodococcus equi. From each donor, about 92,000 tetramer-negative cells were sorted. Chain pairing is unknown; alpha and beta were sequenced separately. Assay: immunoSEQ multiplex PCR; the TCRdb copy retains only in-frame clones and omits some. Of 80,000 to 100,000 clones in the sample, roughly 93% are singletons; the top ten hold around 2%.

The chain joins TRBV5-1 to TRBJ1-1; tentatively, D is TRBD1 (5 bases). This receptor was obtained from an adult woman with latent tuberculosis. The source material was CD1b-GMM tetramer-negative cells sorted from PBMCs. The CDR3 reads CASTIGGGTEAFF. CDR3 nucleotide sequence: TGCGCCAGCACCATCGGGGGAGGCACTGAAGCTTTCTTT.